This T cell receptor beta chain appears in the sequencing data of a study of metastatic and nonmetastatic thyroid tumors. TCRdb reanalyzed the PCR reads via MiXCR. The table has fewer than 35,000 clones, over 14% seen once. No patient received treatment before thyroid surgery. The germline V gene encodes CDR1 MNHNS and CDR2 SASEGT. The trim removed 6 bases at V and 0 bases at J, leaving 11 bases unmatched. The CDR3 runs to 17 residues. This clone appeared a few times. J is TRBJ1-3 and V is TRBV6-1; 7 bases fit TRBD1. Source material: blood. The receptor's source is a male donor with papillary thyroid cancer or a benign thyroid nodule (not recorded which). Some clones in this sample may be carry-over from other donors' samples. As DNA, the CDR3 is TGTGCCAGCAGGCTCCCTGGGACAGAATTCTCTGGAAACACCATATATTTT. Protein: CASRLPGTEFSGNTIYF.